This T cell receptor beta chain appears in the sequencing data of a study of T-cell reconstitution after alpha-beta-depleted transplantation in children. Whole-study findings and limits: Once a year had passed after transplant, T-cell counts and diversity came mostly from newly produced T cells.

Unique molecular identifiers were incorporated when the TCRbeta library was constructed. TCRdb ran MiXCR on the PCR reads and lists one entry per CDR3 protein. Among 700,000 or so distinct CDR3 sequences listed, about an eighth were seen once. The germline gives CDR1 SGHAT, CDR2 FQDESV (reference sequence). CDR3 length: 19 amino acids. The V and J ends lost 5 bases and 0 bases respectively, with 20 bases between them. This clonotype turned up a few times. Its antigen remains unknown. The clonotype comes from a girl aged 2 to 10 with congenital amegakaryocytic thrombocytopenia, due to receive a stem cell transplant. The sample consisted of PBMCs, taken before TCRalphabeta/CD19-depleted stem cell transplant. The chain has TRBV11-1 and TRBJ2-6; TRBD2 might be the D (5 bases). CDR3 nucleotide sequence: TGTGCCAGCAGCAAGGTTGGTGGTAGCGAGTCCTCTGGGGCCAACGTCCTGACTTTC. It specifies CASSKVGGSESSGANVLTF.